This T cell receptor beta chain was sequenced during a study of T cell responses to AZD1222 COVID-19 vaccine. TCRdb's table, derived via immunoSEQ multiplex PCR, lists solely in-frame clones and lacks some. The table shows 100,000 to 120,000 clones, with 85% to 95% occurring only once. Germline CDR1 is SGDLS and CDR2 is YYNGEE. This CDR3 spans 16 amino acids. V lost 2 bases, J lost 5 bases, and 13 bases stayed unmatched. The rearrangement uses TRBV9 and TRBJ2-7, with 7 bases aligning to TRBD2. The specimen comprised peripheral blood, sampled on day 0 of AZD1222 vaccination. The source is an adult in good health. The CDR3 DNA follows: TGTGCCAGCAGCGTTTCCCTAGAGACTAGCTTCCACGAGCAGTACTTC. Translation: CASSVSLETSFHEQYF.